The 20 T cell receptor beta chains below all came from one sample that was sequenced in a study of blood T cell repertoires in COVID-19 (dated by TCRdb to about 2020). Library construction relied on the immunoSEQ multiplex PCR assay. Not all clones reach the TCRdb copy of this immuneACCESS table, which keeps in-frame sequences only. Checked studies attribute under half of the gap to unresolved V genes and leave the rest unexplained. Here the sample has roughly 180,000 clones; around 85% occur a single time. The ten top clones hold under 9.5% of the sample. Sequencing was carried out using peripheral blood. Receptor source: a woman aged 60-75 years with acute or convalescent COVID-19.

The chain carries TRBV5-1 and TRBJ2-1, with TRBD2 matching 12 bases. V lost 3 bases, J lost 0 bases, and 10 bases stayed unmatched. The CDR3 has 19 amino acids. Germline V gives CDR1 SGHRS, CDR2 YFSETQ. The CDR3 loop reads CASSSLTSGRTSSYNEQFF. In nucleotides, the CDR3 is TGCGCCAGCAGCTCGCTCACTAGCGGGAGGACGAGCTCCTACAATGAGCAGTTCTTC.

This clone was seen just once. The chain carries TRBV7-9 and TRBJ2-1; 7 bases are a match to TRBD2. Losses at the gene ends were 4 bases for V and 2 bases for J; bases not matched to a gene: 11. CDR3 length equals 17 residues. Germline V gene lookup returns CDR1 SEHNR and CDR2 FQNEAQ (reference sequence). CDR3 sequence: CASSYPLGGSPYNEQFF. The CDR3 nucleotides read TGTGCCAGCAGCTACCCTCTGGGCGGGAGTCCCTACAATGAGCAGTTCTTC.

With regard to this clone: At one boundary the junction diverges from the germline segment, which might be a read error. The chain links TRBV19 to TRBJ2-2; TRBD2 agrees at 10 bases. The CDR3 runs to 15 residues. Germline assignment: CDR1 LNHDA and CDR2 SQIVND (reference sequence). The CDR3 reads CASIRTSGNAGELFF. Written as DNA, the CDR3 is TGTGCCAGTATAAGAACTAGCGGGAACGCCGGGGAGCTGTTTTTT.

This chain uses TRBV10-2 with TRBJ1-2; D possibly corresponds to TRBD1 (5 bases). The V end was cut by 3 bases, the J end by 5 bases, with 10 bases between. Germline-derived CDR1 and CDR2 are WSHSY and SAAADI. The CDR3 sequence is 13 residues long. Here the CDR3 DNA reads TGCGCCAGCAGTGACGGGGGAAAGTATGGCTACACCTTC. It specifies CASSDGGKYGYTF.

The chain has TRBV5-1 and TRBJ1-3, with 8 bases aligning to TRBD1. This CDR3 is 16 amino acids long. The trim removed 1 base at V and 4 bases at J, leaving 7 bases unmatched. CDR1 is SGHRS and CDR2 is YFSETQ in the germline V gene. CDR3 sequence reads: CASSLTRGLEGNTIYF. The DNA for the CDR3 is TGCGCCAGCAGCTTGACCAGGGGGCTAGAAGGAAACACCATATATTTT.

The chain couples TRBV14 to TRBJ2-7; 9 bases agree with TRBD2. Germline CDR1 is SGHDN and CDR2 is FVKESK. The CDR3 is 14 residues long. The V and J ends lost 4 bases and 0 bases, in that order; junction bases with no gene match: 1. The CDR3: CASSLAGASYEQYV. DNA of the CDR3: TGTGCCAGCAGCCTAGCGGGAGCCTCCTACGAGCAGTACGTC.

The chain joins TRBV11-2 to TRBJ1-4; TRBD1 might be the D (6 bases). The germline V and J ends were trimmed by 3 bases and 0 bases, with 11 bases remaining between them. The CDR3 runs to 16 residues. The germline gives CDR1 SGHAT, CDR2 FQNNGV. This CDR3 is CASSFTGFATNEKLFF. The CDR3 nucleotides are TGTGCCAGCAGCTTCACAGGGTTTGCAACTAATGAAAAACTGTTTTTT.

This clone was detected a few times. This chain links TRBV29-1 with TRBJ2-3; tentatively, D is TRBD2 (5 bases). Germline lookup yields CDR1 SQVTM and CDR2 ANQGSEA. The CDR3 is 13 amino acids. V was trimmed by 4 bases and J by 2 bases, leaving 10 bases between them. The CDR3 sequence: CSVGSGLTDTQYF. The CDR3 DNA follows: TGCAGCGTTGGAAGCGGTCTCACAGATACGCAGTATTTT.

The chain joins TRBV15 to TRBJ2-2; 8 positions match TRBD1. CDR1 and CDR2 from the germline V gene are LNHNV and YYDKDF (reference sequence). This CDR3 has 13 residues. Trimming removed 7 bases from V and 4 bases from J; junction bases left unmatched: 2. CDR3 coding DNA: TGTGCCACCACCACAGGGGGCACCGGGGAGCTGTTTTTT. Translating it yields CATTTGGTGELFF.

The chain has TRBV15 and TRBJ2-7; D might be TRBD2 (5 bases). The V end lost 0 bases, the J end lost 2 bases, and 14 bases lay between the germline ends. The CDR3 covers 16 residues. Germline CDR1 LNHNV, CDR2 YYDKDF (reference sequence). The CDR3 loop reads CATSRDCDSGAYEQYF. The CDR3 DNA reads TGTGCCACCAGCAGAGATTGCGACTCCGGGGCCTACGAGCAGTACTTC.

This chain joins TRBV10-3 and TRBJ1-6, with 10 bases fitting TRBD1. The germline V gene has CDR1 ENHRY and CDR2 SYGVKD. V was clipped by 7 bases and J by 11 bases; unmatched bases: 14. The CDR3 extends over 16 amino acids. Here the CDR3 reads CAITRDATGGTTPLHF. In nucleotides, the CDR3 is TGTGCCATCACCCGAGATGCGACAGGGGGCACGACACCCCTCCACTTT.

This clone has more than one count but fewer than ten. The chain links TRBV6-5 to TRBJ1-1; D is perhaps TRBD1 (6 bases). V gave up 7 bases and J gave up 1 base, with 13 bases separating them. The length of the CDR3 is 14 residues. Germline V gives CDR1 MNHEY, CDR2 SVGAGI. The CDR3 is CASTISTGNTEAFF. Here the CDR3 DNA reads TGTGCCAGCACCATATCGACAGGGAACACTGAAGCTTTCTTT.

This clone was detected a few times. CDR3 sequence (DNA): TGTGCCAGCAGCGTAGAGGGACAGGGTTTGAGCACAGATACGCAGTATTTT. It translates to CASSVEGQGLSTDTQYF. This chain uses TRBV9 with TRBJ2-3; 9 bases line up with TRBD1. V lost 0 bases, J lost 0 bases, and 5 bases stayed unmatched. Germline V gene lookup returns CDR1 SGDLS and CDR2 YYNGEE. There are 17 residues in the CDR3.

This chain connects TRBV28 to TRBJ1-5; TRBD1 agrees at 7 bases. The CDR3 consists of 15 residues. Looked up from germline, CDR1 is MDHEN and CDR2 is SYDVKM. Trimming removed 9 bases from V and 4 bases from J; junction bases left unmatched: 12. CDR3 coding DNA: TGTGCCAGTACCAAACCGACAGGGCTTAATCAGCCCCAGCATTTT. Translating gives CASTKPTGLNQPQHF.

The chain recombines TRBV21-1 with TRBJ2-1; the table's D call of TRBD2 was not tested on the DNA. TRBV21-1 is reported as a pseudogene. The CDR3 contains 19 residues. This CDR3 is CASSPQPRTSGRENNEQFF. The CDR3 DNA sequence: TGTGCCAGCAGCCCCCAACCGCGGACTAGCGGGAGAGAAAACAATGAGCAGTTCTTC.

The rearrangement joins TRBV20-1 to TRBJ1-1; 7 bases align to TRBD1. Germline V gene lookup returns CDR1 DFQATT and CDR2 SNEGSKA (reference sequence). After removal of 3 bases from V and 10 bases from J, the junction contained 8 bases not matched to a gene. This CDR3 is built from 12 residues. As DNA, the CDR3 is TGCAGTGCTAGTCCGAGGGGGCGAGGAGCTTTCTTT. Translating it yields CSASPRGRGAFF.

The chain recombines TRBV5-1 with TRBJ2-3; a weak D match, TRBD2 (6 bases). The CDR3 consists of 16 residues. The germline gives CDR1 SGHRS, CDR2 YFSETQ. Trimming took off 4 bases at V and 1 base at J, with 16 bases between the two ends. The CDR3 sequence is CASSLGLNSGTDTQYF. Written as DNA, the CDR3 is TGCGCCAGCAGCCTCGGACTAAATTCGGGCACAGATACGCAGTATTTT.

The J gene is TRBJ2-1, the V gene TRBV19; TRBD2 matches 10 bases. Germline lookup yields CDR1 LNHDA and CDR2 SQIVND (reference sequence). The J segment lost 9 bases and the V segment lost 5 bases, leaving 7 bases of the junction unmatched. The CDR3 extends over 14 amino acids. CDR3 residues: CASSLGLAAFEQFF. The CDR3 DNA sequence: TGTGCCAGTAGTCTCGGACTAGCGGCTTTTGAGCAGTTCTTC.

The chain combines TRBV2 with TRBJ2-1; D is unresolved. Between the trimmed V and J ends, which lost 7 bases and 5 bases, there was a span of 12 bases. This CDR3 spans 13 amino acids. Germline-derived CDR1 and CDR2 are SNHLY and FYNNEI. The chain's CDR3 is CASTLAENNEQFF. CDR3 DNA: TGTGCCAGCACGTTAGCCGAAAACAATGAGCAGTTCTTC.

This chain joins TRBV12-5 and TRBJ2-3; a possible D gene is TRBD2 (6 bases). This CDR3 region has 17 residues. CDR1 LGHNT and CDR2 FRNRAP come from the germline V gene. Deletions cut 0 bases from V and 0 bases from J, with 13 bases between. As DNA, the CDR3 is TGTGCTAGTGGTTTGGTACTCTCGCGGGGTAGCACAGATACGCAGTATTTT. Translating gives CASGLVLSRGSTDTQYF. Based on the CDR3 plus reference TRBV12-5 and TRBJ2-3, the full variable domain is DARVTQTPRHKVTEMGQEVTMRCQPILGHNTVFWYRQTMMQGLELLAYFRNRAPLDDSGMPKDRFSAEMPDATLATLKIQPSEPRDSAVYFCASGLVLSRGSTDTQYFGPGTRLTVL.